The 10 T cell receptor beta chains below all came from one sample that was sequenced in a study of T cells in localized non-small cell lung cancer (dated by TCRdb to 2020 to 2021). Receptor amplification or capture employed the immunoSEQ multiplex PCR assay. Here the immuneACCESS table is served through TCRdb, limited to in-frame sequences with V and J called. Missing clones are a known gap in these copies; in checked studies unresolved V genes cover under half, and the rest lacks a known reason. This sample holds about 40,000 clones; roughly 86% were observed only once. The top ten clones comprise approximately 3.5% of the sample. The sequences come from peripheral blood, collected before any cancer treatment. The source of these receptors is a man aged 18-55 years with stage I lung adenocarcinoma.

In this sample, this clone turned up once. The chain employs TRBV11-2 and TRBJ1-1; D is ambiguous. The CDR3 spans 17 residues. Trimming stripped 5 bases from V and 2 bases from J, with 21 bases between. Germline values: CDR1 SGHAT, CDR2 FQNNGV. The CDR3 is CASSHRLGPSTNTEAFF. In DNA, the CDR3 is TGTGCCAGCAGCCATCGCCTGGGCCCGTCTACAAACACTGAAGCTTTCTTT.

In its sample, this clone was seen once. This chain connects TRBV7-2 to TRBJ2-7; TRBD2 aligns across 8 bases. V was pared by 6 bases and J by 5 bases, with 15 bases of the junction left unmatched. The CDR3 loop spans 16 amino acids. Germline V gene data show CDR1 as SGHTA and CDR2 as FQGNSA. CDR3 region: CASRPKSGGRPHEQYF. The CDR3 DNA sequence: TGTGCCAGCAGGCCGAAAAGCGGGGGCCGCCCCCACGAGCAGTACTTC.

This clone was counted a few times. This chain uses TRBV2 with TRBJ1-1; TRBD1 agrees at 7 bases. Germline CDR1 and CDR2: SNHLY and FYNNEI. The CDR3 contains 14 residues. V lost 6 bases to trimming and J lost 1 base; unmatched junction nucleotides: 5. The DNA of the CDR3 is TGTGCCAGCAGCGACAGGGCGGGGAACACTGAAGCTTTCTTT. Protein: CASSDRAGNTEAFF.

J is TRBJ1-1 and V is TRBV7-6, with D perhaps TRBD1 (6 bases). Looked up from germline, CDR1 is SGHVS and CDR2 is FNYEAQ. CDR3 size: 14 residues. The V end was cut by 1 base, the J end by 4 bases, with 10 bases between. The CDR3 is CASSLDRVATEAFF. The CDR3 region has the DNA TGTGCCAGCAGCTTAGACAGGGTGGCCACTGAAGCTTTCTTT. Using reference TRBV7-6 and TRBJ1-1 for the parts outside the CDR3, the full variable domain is GAGVSQSPRYKVTKRGQDVALRCDPISGHVSLYWYRQALGQGPEFLTYFNYEAQQDKSGLPNDRFSAERPEGSISTLTIQRTEQRDSAMYRCASSLDRVATEAFFGQGTRLTVV.

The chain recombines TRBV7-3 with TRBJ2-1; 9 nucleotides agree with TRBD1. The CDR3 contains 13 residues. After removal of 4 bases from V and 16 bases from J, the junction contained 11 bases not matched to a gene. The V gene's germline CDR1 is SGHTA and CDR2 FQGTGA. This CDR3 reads CASSSYPGTGQFF. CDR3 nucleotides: TGTGCCAGCAGCTCCTATCCCGGGACAGGGCAATTCTTC.

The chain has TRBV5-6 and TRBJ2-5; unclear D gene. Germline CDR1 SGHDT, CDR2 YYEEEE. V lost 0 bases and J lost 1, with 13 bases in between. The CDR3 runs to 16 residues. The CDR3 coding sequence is TGTGCCAGCAGCTTGGGGCCCGTGGGCTCCCAAGAGACCCAGTACTTC. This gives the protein CASSLGPVGSQETQYF.

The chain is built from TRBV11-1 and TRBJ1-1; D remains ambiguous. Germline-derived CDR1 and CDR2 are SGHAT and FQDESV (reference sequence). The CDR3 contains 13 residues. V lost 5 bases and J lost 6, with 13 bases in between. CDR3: CASSPTPVAEAFF. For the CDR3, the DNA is TGTGCCAGCAGCCCAACTCCGGTAGCTGAAGCTTTCTTT.

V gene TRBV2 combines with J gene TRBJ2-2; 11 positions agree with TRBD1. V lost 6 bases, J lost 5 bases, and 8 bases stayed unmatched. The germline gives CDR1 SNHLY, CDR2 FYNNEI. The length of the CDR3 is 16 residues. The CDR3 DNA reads TGTGCCAGCAGGGCATCGGGGACAGGGGGAACCGGGGAGCTGTTTTTT. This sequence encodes CASRASGTGGTGELFF. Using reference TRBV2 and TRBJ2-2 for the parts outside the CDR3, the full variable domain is EPEVTQTPSHQVTQMGQEVILRCVPISNHLYFYWYRQILGQKVEFLVSFYNNEISEKSEIFDDQFSVERPDGSNFTLKIRSTKLEDSAMYFCASRASGTGGTGELFFGEGSRLTVL.

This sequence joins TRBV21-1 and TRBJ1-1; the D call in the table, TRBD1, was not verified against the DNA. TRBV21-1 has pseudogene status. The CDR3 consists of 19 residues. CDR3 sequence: CASSKGPRGQGMMNTEAFF. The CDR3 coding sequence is TGTGCCAGCAGCAAAGGTCCCCGGGGACAGGGGATGATGAACACTGAAGCTTTCTTT.

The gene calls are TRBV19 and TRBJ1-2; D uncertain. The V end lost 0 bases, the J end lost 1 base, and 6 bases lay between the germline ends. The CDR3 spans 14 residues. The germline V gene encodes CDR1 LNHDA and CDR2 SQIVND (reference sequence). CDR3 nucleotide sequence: TGTGCCAGTAGTATAGAAAAGGGTAACTATGGCTACACCTTC. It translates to CASSIEKGNYGYTF.